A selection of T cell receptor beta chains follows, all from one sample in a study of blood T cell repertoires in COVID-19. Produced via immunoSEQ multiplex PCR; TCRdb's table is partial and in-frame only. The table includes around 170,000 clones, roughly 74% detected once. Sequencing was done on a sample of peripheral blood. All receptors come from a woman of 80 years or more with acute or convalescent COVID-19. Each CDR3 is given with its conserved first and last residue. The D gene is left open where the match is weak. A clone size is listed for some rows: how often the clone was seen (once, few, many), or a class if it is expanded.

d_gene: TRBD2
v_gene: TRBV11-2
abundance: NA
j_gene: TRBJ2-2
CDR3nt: TGTGCCAGCAGCCGCTCGGGGAGGGTTGGCACCGGGGAGCTGTTTTTT
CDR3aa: CASSRSGRVGTGELFF

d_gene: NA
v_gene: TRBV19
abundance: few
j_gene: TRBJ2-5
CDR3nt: TGTGCCAGTAGCAGTTCGGGGATGGCCCAGTACTTC
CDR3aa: CASSSSGMAQYF

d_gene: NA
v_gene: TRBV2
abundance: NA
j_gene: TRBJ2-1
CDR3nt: TGTGCCAGCGCTGATCGGGTCTGGGAGCAGTTCTTC
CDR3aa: CASADRVWEQFF

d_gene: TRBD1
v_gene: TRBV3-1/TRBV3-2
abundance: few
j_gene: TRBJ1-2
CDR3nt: TGTGCCAGCAGCCAAAGTGGACAGGGGTGGTCCACCTTC
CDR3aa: CASSQSGQGWSTF

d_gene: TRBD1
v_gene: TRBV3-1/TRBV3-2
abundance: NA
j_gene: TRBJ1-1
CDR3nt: TGTGCCAGCAGCCGAAATAGGGGGCCTGAAGCTTTCTTT
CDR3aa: CASSRNRGPEAFF

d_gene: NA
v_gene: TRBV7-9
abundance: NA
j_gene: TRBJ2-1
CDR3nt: TGTGCCAGCAGCGAATCCCGACAGGACTTAAGGCCAGAGCAGTTCTTC
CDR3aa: CASSESRQDLRPEQFF

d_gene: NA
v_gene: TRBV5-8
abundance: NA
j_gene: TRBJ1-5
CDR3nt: TGTGCCAGCACCTCGGGAGTTGGGATCAATCAGCCCCAGCATTTT
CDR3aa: CASTSGVGINQPQHF

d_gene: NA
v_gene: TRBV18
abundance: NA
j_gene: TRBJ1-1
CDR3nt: TGTGCCAGCTCCACAGATCCAATGAACACTGAAGCTTTCTTT
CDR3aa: CASSTDPMNTEAFF

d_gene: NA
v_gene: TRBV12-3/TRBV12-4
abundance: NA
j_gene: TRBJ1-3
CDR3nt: TGTGCCAGCCGCCGGGACATCGAAAACACCATATATTTT
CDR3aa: CASRRDIENTIYF

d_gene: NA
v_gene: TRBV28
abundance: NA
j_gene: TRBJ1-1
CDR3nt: TGTGCCAGCAGTTTTCGTGGGGCGCAAGCTTTCTTT
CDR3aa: CASSFRGAQAFF

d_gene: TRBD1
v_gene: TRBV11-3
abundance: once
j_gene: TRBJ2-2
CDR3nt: TGTGCCAGCACCCATGACGCTTGGACAGGGAACACCGGGGAGCTGTTTTTT
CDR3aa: CASTHDAWTGNTGELFF

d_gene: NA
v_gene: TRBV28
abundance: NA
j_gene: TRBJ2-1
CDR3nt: TGTGCCAGCAGCATAACGGTTGCCTACAATGAGCAGTTCTTC
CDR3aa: CASSITVAYNEQFF

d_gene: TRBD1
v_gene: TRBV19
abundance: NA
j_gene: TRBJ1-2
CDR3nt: TGTGCCACCTTTCTCCCCGACAGGGGAGGTGGATATGGCTACACCTTC
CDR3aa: CATFLPDRGGGYGYTF

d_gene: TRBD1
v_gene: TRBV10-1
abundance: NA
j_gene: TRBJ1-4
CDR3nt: TGCGCCAGCAGTGAGGGTCTCAGGGGGCCATCAAATGAAAAACTGTTTTTT
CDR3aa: CASSEGLRGPSNEKLFF

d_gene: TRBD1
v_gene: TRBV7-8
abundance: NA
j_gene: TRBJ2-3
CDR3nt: TGTGCCAGCAGCTTAGTGGGACAGGGAATAGGTACGCAGTATTTT
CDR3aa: CASSLVGQGIGTQYF

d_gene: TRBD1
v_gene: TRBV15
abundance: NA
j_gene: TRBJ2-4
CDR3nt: TGTGCCACCAGCAATTCGCCGGGGACAGGGGTAAAAAACATTCAGTACTTC
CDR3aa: CATSNSPGTGVKNIQYF

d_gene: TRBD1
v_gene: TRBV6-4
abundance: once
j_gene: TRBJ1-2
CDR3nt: TGTGCCAGCAGTGACGGCGGGACAGGGGGTTGGTATGGCTACACCTTC
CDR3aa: CASSDGGTGGWYGYTF

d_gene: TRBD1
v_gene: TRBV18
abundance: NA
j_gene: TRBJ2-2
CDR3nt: TGTGCCAGCTCCGACAGGGCCAACACCGGGGAGCTGTTTTTT
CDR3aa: CASSDRANTGELFF

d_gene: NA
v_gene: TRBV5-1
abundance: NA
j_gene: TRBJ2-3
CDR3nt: TGCGCCAGCAGCTCGGGGGACCTTAGCACAGATACGCAGTATTTT
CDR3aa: CASSSGDLSTDTQYF

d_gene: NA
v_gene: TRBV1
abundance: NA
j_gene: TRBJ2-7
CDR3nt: TGCACCAGCAGCGAAGACCCCGGGACAGCCCGGGGCGAGCAGTACTTC
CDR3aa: CTSSEDPGTARGEQYF

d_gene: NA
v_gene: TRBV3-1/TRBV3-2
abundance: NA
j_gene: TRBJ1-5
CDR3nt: TGTGCCAGCAGCCAAGGTCCGGGGAAAGGTCAGCCCCAGCATTTT
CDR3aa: CASSQGPGKGQPQHF

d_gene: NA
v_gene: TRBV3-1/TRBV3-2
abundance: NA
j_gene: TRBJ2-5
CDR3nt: TGTGCCAGCAGCCCTCCTGCGGAGACCCAGTACTTC
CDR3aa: CASSPPAETQYF

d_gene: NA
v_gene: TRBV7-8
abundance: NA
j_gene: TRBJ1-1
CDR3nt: TGTGCCAGCAGCTTAAGGGGAGGCTTTGAAGCTTTCTTT
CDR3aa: CASSLRGGFEAFF

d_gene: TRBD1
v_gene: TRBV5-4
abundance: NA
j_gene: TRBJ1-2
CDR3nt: TGTGCCAGCAGCCCAGGACAGGGGCGCAACTATGGCTACACCTTC
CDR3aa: CASSPGQGRNYGYTF

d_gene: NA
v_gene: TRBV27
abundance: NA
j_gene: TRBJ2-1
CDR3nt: TGTGCCAGCAGATTTCGGTGGGAGGTGTTGGGTGAGCAGTTCTTC
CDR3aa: CASRFRWEVLGEQFF

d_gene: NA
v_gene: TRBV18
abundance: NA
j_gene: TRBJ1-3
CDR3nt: TGTGCCAGCTCACCACCGCTATGGAACACCATATATTTT
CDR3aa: CASSPPLWNTIYF

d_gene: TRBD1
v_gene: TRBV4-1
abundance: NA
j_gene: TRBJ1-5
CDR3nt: TGCGCCAGCAGCCTTGGACAGGCCAATCAGCCCCAGCATTTT
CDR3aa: CASSLGQANQPQHF

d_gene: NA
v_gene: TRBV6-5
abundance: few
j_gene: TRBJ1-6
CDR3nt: TGTGCCAGCACCCGGACAAACTCCTATAATTCACCCCTCCACTTT
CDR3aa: CASTRTNSYNSPLHF

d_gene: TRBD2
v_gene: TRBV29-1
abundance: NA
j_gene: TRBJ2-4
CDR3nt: TGCAGCGTTGTAGTAGCGGGAGGGGCCAAAAACATTCAGTACTTC
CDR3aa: CSVVVAGGAKNIQYF

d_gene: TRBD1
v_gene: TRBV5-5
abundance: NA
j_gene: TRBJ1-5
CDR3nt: TGTGCCAGCAGCTTGACTCCGGGACAGGGAAGAGGGCAGCCCCAGCATTTT
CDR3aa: CASSLTPGQGRGQPQHF

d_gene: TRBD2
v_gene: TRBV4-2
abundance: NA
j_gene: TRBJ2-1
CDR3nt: TGTGCCAGCAGCCAAGTGGGGGGACTAGCTCGAAGTGAGCAGTTCTTC
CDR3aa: CASSQVGGLARSEQFF

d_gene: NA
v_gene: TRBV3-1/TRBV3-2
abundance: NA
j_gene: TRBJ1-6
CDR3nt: TGTGCCAGCAGCCAAACCGGGGGATCACCCCTCCACTTT
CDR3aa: CASSQTGGSPLHF

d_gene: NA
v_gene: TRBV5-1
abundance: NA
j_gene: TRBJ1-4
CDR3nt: TGCGCCAGCAGCTTGGGGGCAGGGAATGAAAAACTGTTTTTT
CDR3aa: CASSLGAGNEKLFF

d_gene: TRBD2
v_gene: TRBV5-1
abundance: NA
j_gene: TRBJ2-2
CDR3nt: TGCGCCAGCAGCTTTTCATTAGCGGGGGCGACCGGGGAGCTGTTTTTT
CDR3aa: CASSFSLAGATGELFF

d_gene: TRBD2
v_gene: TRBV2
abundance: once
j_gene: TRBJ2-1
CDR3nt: TGTGCCAGCAGTGAAGAGCTAGCGGGAAGTGAGCAGTTCTTC
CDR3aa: CASSEELAGSEQFF

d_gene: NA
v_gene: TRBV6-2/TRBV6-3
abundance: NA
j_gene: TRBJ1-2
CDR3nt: TGTGCCAGCAGCCAGACAGCCTATGGCTACACCTTC
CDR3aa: CASSQTAYGYTF

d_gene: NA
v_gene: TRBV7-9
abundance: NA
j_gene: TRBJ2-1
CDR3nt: TGTGCCAGCGGACCGACAGGCTTCGTTCGCAATGAGCAGTTCTTC
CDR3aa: CASGPTGFVRNEQFF

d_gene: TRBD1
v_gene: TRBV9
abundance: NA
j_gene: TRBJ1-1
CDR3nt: TGTGCCAGCGGAGCCCTCGGGACAGCGAACACTGAAGCTTTCTTT
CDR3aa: CASGALGTANTEAFF

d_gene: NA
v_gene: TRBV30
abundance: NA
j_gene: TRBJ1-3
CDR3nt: TGTGCCTGGAGGCGGCTCTCTGGAAACACCATATATTTT
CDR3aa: CAWRRLSGNTIYF

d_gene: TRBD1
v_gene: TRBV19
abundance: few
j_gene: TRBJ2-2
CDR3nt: TGTGCCAGTAGTTTTCCGGACAGGGTGCTGAGCGGGGAGCTGTTTTTT
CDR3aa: CASSFPDRVLSGELFF

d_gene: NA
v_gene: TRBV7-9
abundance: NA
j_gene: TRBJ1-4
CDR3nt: TGTGCCAGCAGCTCCGGGGGGACGGGTGAAAAACTGTTTTTT
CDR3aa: CASSSGGTGEKLFF

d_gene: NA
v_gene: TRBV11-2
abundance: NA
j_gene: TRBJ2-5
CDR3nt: TGTGCCAGCAGCTTAGATCGCCCTAGCCTTTGGGAGACCCAGTACTTC
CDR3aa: CASSLDRPSLWETQYF

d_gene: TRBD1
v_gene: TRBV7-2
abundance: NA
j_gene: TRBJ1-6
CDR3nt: TGTGCCAGCAGCTTCCTGGGACAGAGGAATTCACCCCTCCACTTT
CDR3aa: CASSFLGQRNSPLHF

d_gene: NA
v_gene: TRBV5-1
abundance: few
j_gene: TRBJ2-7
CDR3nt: TGCGCCAGCCACCCTGTAGCTTCCAGCTACGAGCAGTACTTC
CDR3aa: CASHPVASSYEQYF

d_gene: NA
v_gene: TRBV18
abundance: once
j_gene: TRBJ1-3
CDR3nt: TGTGCCAGCTCTCCATCCAACTCTGGAAACACCATATATTTT
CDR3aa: CASSPSNSGNTIYF

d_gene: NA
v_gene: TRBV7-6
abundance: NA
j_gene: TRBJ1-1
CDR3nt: TGTGCCAGCAGTCACGGGCCCCCCTTCCCGGGGAGGAACACTGAAGCTTTCTTT
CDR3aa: CASSHGPPFPGRNTEAFF

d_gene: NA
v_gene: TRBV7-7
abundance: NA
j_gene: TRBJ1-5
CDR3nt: TGTGCTAGCAGCTTAGGACCCGGGACAAGTAGCCTCAATCAGCCCCAGCATTTT
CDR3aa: CASSLGPGTSSLNQPQHF

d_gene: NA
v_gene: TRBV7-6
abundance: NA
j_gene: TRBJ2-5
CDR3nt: TGTGCCACGGGGCAAGAGACCCAGTACTTC
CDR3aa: CATGQETQYF

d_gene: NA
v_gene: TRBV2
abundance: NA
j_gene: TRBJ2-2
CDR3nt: TGTGCCAGCAGTCCCTACGGGGAGCTGTTTTTT
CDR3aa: CASSPYGELFF